One T cell receptor (beta chain) is described in this entry. The source of the sample is a study of shared T cell receptors in the human thymus. TCRdb's table, derived via immunoSEQ multiplex PCR, lists solely in-frame clones and lacks some. The sample has 540,000 or so clones, around 82% seen once. This CDR3 is 15 amino acids long. Germline loops: CDR1 SQVTM, CDR2 ANQGSEA. The trim removed 4 bases at V and 3 bases at J, leaving 11 bases unmatched. This same sample was also taken into another study, of human thymus T cells. From that report: Thymus pieces cut out during corrective heart surgery were the tissue that was used.

This receptor was taken from a boy under two years old with a congenital heart defect. The chain has TRBV29-1 and TRBJ2-5, with TRBD1 matching over 7 bases. Sequenced: thymocytes. The CDR3 sequence is CSVGTGPTLEETQYF. The CDR3 DNA sequence: TGCAGCGTTGGGACAGGCCCCACCCTTGAAGAGACCCAGTACTTC.